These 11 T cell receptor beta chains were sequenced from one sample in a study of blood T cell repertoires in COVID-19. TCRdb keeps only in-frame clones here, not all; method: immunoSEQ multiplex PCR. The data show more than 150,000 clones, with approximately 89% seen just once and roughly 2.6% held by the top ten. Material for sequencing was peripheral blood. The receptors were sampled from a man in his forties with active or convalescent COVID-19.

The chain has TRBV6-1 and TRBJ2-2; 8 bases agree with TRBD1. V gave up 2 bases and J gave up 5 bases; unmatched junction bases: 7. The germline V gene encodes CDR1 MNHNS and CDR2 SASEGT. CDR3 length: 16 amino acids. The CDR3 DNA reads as TGTGCCAGCAGTGAATTGGACAGGGAATGGACCGGGGAGCTGTTTTTT. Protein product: CASSELDREWTGELFF.

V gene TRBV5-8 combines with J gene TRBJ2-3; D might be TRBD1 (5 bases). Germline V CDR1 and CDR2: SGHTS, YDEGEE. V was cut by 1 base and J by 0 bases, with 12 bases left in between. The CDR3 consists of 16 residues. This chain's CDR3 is CASSLQWPGSTDTQYF. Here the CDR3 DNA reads TGTGCCAGCAGCTTGCAATGGCCAGGGAGCACAGATACGCAGTATTTT.

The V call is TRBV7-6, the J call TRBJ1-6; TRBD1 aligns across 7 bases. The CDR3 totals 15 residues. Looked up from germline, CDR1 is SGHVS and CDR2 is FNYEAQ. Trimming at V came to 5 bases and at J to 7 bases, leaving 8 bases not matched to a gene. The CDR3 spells CASSLRTGDNSPLHF. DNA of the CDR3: TGTGCCAGCAGCCTAAGGACAGGTGACAATTCACCCCTCCACTTT.

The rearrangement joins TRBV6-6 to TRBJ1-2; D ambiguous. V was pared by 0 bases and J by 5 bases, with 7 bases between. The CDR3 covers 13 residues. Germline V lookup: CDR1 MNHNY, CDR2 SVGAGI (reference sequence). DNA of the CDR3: TGTGCCAGCAGTTACTCGGAGGTTTATGGCTACACCTTC. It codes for CASSYSEVYGYTF.

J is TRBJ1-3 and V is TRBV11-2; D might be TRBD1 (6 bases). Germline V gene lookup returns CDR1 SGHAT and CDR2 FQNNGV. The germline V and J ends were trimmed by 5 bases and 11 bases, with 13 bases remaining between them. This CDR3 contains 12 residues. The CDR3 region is CASSIPGASIYF. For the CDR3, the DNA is TGTGCCAGCAGCATCCCAGGGGCTTCCATATATTTT.

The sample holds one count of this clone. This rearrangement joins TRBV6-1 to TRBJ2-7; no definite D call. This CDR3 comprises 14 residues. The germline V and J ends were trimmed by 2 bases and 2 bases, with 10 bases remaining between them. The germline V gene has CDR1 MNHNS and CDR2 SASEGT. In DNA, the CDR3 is TGTGCCAGCAGTGAATCAGGCAGACCCTACGAGCAGTACTTC. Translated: CASSESGRPYEQYF.

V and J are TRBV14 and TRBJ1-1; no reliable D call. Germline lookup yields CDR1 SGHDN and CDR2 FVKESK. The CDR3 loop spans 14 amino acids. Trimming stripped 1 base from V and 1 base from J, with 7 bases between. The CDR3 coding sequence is TGTGCCAGCAGCCAAGCTGTACAGAACACTGAAGCTTTCTTT. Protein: CASSQAVQNTEAFF.

The CDR3 loop is CASSLGVGQEETQYF. The CDR3 nucleotides read TGTGCCAGCAGCTTGGGCGTGGGGCAGGAGGAGACCCAGTACTTC. The chain combines TRBV5-5 with TRBJ2-5, with D tentatively TRBD1 (5 bases). Trimming left V 0 bases short and J 5 bases short, with 14 bases between. CDR3 length: 15 amino acids. Germline assignment: CDR1 SGHKS and CDR2 YYEKEE (reference sequence).

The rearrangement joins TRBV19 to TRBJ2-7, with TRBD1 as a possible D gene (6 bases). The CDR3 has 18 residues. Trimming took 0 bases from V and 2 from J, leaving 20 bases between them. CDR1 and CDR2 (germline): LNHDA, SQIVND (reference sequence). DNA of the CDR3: TGTGCCAGTAGTATAGATTTAAGCCTACAGGGCACAACCTACGAGCAGTACTTC. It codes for CASSIDLSLQGTTYEQYF.

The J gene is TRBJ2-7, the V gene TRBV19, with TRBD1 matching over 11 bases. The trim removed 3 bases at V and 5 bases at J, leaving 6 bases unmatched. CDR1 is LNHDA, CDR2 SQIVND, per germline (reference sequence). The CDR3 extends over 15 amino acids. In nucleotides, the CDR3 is TGTGCCAGTAGTATTGGGGGACAGGGGGTGGACGAGCAGTACTTC. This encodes CASSIGGQGVDEQYF. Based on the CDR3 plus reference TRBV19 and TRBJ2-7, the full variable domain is DGGITQSPKYLFRKEGQNVTLSCEQNLNHDAMYWYRQDPGQGLRLIYYSQIVNDFQKGDIAEGYSVSREKKESFPLTVTSAQKNPTAFYLCASSIGGQGVDEQYFGPGTRLTVT.

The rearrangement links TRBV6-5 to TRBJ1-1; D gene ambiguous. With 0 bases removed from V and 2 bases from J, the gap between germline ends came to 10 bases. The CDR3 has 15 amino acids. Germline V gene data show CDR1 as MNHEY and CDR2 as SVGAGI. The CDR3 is CASSYSRYTNTEAFF. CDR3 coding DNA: TGTGCCAGCAGTTACTCCAGGTACACTAACACTGAAGCTTTCTTT.